The T cell receptor beta chain described here comes from a study of blood T cell repertoires in COVID-19. Study at large: Material from acute and convalescent COVID-19 was sourced from the United States, Italy and Spain.

CDR1 and CDR2 from the germline V gene are MGHRA and YSYEKL. CDR3 length: 13 amino acids. V gave up 0 bases and J gave up 15 bases, with 14 bases separating them. Original analysis: Reference gene primers were amplified, and this amplification served to estimate nucleated cell counts. Sequencing used immunoSEQ multiplex PCR; TCRdb keeps in-frame clones, though not all of them. V, J and clone size reflect that table, while D and trimming were determined from the DNA. The sample yields 150,000 to 200,000 clones, approximately 90% seen once. The chain employs TRBV4-1 and TRBJ1-4, with D unclear. Sequenced: peripheral blood. This TCR derives from a man between 18 and 35 years old with active or convalescent COVID-19. The chain's CDR3 is CASSQDLWEAVFF. DNA of the CDR3: TGCGCCAGCAGCCAAGATCTTTGGGAAGCGGTGTTTTTT.